Below are 17 T cell receptor beta chains sequenced from a single sample in a study of shared clonotypes between healthy human individuals. Libraries were prepared by immunoSEQ multiplex PCR; TCRdb keeps only in-frame clonotypes and omits some of them. The table includes 2.3 million or so clones, more than 80% detected once. The sequenced sample was naive CD4+ T cells from PBMCs. Regarding subset: CD45RA+ positively selected. All receptors derive from a young man in good health. Some clones in this sample may be carry-over from other donors' samples.

This clone was observed a single time. The rearrangement links TRBV18 to TRBJ1-3; D ambiguous. Germline V CDR1 and CDR2: KGHSH, LQKENI. V was cut by 2 bases and J by 4 bases, with 12 bases left in between. The CDR3 totals 15 residues. For the CDR3, the DNA is TGTGCCAGCTCACCAATACAGAAGGCCGGAAACACCATATATTTT. It encodes CASSPIQKAGNTIYF.

The chain links TRBV4-2 to TRBJ2-2, with 7 nucleotides matching TRBD2. Unmatched junction bases numbered 2, after V lost 4 bases and J lost 6 bases. Germline CDR1 and CDR2: LGHNA and YNFKEQ. This CDR3 has 13 amino acids. CDR3 loop: CASSLSGSGELFF. The CDR3 DNA reads as TGTGCCAGCAGCCTTAGCGGGTCCGGGGAGCTGTTTTTT.

J is TRBJ2-2 and V is TRBV10-3; D gene uncertain. Germline loops: CDR1 ENHRY, CDR2 SYGVKD. The CDR3 is 14 residues long. V was shortened by 2 bases and J by 6 bases, with 10 bases between the two germline ends. CDR3 DNA sequence: TGTGCCATCAGTGAGCGTGAGACGGCCGGGGAGCTGTTTTTT. This encodes CAISERETAGELFF.

Concerning this clone: The same CDR3 is also encoded by other DNA sequences in this sample. The chain combines TRBV9 with TRBJ2-3, with D uncertain. CDR3 length: 14 residues. Trimming shortened V by 0 bases and J by 2 bases, and 7 bases separated the two germline ends. Germline V gene lookup returns CDR1 SGDLS and CDR2 YYNGEE. CDR3 sequence reads: CASSVGTSTDTQYF. The CDR3 DNA follows: TGTGCCAGCAGCGTAGGGACGTCCACAGATACGCAGTATTTT.

Only a few counts were recorded for this clone. This chain links TRBV28 with TRBJ1-1; D is unresolved. The CDR3 has 11 amino acids. Trimming took 6 bases from V and 7 from J, leaving 9 bases between them. The germline CDR1 and CDR2 sequences are MDHEN and SYDVKM. The CDR3 protein is CASSLVHEAFF. DNA of the CDR3: TGTGCCAGCAGCCTAGTCCATGAAGCTTTCTTT.

This chain links TRBV7-9 with TRBJ2-1; TRBD2 matches 14 bases. J lost 10 bases, V lost 2 bases, and 10 bases had no gene match. CDR1 is SEHNR, CDR2 FQNEAQ, per germline (reference sequence). The CDR3 covers 17 residues. CDR3 in DNA: TGTGCCAGCAGCTTACGCTGGACTAGCGGGAGGAGGGAGGAGCAGTTCTTC. Translation: CASSLRWTSGRREEQFF.

For the CDR3, the DNA is TGTGCCAGCAGTTTATATACACGCGTGCAGTACTTC. Translation gives CASSLYTRVQYF. This rearrangement joins TRBV28 to TRBJ2-7; D gene uncertain. The V and J ends lost 1 base and 9 bases respectively, with 10 bases between them. CDR1 is MDHEN and CDR2 is SYDVKM in the germline V gene. The CDR3 sequence is 12 residues long.

This clone came up once. V and J are TRBV6-4 and TRBJ1-2, with a weak D call TRBD1 (6 bases). Germline V CDR1 and CDR2: MRHNA, SNTAGT. Trimming shortened V by 3 bases and J by 8 bases, and 19 bases separated the two germline ends. The CDR3 spans 15 residues. CDR3 protein: CASSEGGRGSEGYTF. The CDR3 DNA reads TGTGCCAGCAGTGAAGGGGGGCGCGGGTCAGAAGGCTACACCTTC.

On this clone: The junction shows a germline mismatch at one end, possibly a read error. The J gene is TRBJ2-1, the V gene TRBV10-3, with 9 bases identical to TRBD2. Germline CDR1 ENHRY, CDR2 SYGVKD. This CDR3 has 14 residues. The CDR3 protein is CAISESVAGEFPVF. CDR3 bases: TGTGCCATCAGTGAGTCGGTAGCGGGAGAATTTCCCGTCTTC.

This sequence joins TRBV4-1 and TRBJ2-5; the match to TRBD2 covers 11 bases. Per germline, CDR1 MGHRA and CDR2 YSYEKL. J lost 7 bases, V lost 0 bases, and 10 bases had no gene match. The CDR3 spans 17 residues. CDR3: CASSQDGPGLAARTQYF. The CDR3, as DNA: TGCGCCAGCAGCCAAGATGGACCGGGACTAGCGGCACGGACCCAGTACTTC.

In its sample, this clone was seen once. The V call is TRBV19, the J call TRBJ1-2; TRBD1 aligns across 7 bases. CDR3 length: 14 amino acids. V lost 7 bases, J lost 5 bases, and 10 bases stayed unmatched. Germline V CDR1 and CDR2: LNHDA, SQIVND (reference sequence). CDR3 DNA: TGTGCCAGTATGGAGACAGGGTCGTCGTATGGCTACACCTTC. Residues: CASMETGSSYGYTF.

The chain is built from TRBV6-1 and TRBJ2-7; D is possibly TRBD1 (6 bases). With 6 bases removed from V and 2 bases from J, the gap between germline ends came to 23 bases. This CDR3 comprises 17 residues. Germline V gives CDR1 MNHNS, CDR2 SASEGT. CDR3 residues: CASRERSGQTSTYEQYF. CDR3 bases: TGTGCCAGCAGAGAAAGGTCGGGACAAACATCTACCTACGAGCAGTACTTC.

J is TRBJ2-7 and V is TRBV28, with 10 bases aligning to TRBD2. CDR1 and CDR2 from the germline V gene are MDHEN and SYDVKM. The V and J ends lost 7 bases and 1 base, in that order; junction bases with no gene match: 10. CDR3 length: 16 residues. The CDR3 region has the DNA TGTGCCAGCACCGTTTTAGCGGGAGGAGGTTCCTACGAGCAGTACTTC. This sequence encodes CASTVLAGGGSYEQYF.

Concerning this clone itself: This sample includes further DNA sequences coding for the same CDR3. V is TRBV4-3 and J is TRBJ1-1; D is perhaps TRBD1 (5 bases). The germline V gene encodes CDR1 LGHNA and CDR2 YSLEER. V shed 0 bases and J shed 4 bases, with 6 bases lying between them. The length of the CDR3 is 13 residues. CDR3 in DNA: TGCGCCAGCAGCCAAGAGGGGGGCACTGAAGCTTTCTTT. This sequence encodes CASSQEGGTEAFF.

The chain has TRBV4-1 and TRBJ1-1; D might be TRBD1 (5 bases). The germline V and J ends were trimmed by 3 bases and 1 base, with 12 bases remaining between them. The CDR3 has 15 residues. Germline values: CDR1 MGHRA, CDR2 YSYEKL. CDR3 in DNA: TGCGCCAGCAGCCAGGCCGGGGGGGAGAACACTGAAGCTTTCTTT. Its protein is CASSQAGGENTEAFF.

The J gene is TRBJ2-1, the V gene TRBV5-1, with 12 positions matching TRBD2. CDR1 and CDR2 (germline): SGHRS, YFSETQ. The CDR3 consists of 17 residues. V shed 2 bases and J 0 bases; nucleotides not matched to a gene: 3. As DNA, the CDR3 is TGCGCCAGCAGCTTTCCGACTAGCGGGAGCTCCTACAATGAGCAGTTCTTC. Protein sequence: CASSFPTSGSSYNEQFF.

The rearrangement joins TRBV4-2 to TRBJ2-5; tentatively, D is TRBD2 (5 bases). The CDR3 sequence is 16 residues long. Trimming cost V 0 bases and J 8 bases, with 19 bases left between them. The V gene's germline CDR1 is LGHNA and CDR2 YNFKEQ. CDR3 loop: CASSQERARPGETQYF. CDR3 DNA: TGTGCCAGCAGCCAAGAGAGGGCGAGGCCTGGGGAAACCCAGTACTTC.